A selection of T cell receptor beta chains follows, all from one sample in a study of blood T cell repertoires in COVID-19. The protocol was immunoSEQ multiplex PCR, while the TCRdb copy is restricted to in-frame clones and leaves out a portion. The sample lists over 200,000 clones; 65% to 90% were seen once. Sequencing used peripheral blood. The receptors originated from a man in his forties who had recovered from COVID-19. Each CDR3 is given with its conserved first and last residue. The D gene is left open where the match is weak. Clone size is stated in some rows and not others, as once, few, many or a class when expanded.

.,.,TRBJ1-2,TRBV10-3,CAISRTGTGYTF,TGTGCCATCAGTCGAACAGGGACTGGCTACACCTTC
.,TRBD2,TRBJ2-7,TRBV10-3,CAISVGTSGAYEQYF,TGTGCCATCAGTGTAGGGACTAGCGGAGCCTACGAGCAGTACTTC
.,.,TRBJ1-2,TRBV12-3/TRBV12-4,CASSRSDFYGYTF,TGTGCCAGCAGCCGCTCAGATTTTTATGGCTACACCTTC
.,TRBD1,TRBJ1-1,TRBV10-3,CAISERTGDTEAFF,TGTGCCATCAGTGAACGGACAGGGGACACTGAAGCTTTCTTT
.,.,TRBJ2-6,TRBV7-2,CASSSQTGANVLTF,TGTGCCAGCAGCTCGCAGACTGGGGCCAACGTCCTGACTTTC
.,.,TRBJ2-3,TRBV7-8,CASSLMRTNVPGDPMNF,TGTGCCAGCAGCTTAATGAGGACAAACGTCCCGGGGGACCCCATGAATTTT
once,TRBD2,TRBJ2-5,TRBV11-2,CASSSAGGLWTQYF,TGTGCCAGCAGCTCCGCGGGGGGGCTCTGGACCCAGTACTTC
.,.,TRBJ2-2,TRBV9,CASSVSAGRPGELFF,TGTGCCAGCAGCGTATCTGCAGGGCGGCCCGGGGAGCTGTTTTTT
.,.,TRBJ2-3,TRBV27,CASRGISGDTQYF,TGTGCCAGCCGTGGGATTAGCGGAGATACGCAGTATTTT
.,.,TRBJ2-7,TRBV2,CASKDRVTHEQYF,TGTGCCAGCAAAGATCGGGTGACCCACGAGCAGTACTTC
.,TRBD1,TRBJ2-7,TRBV5-6,CASSFRDRGAYGQYF,TGTGCCAGCAGCTTCCGGGACAGGGGCGCGTACGGGCAGTACTTC
.,TRBD1,TRBJ1-1,TRBV7-9,CASSELDRATEAFF,TGTGCCAGCAGCGAGTTGGACAGGGCTACTGAAGCTTTCTTT
.,.,TRBJ1-1,TRBV18,CASSPQGSAEAFF,TGTGCCAGCTCACCTCAGGGATCAGCTGAAGCTTTCTTT
.,TRBD1,TRBJ2-7,TRBV7-2,CASSARTGPYEQYF,TGTGCCAGCAGCGCCCGGACAGGGCCGTACGAGCAGTACTTC
once,.,TRBJ2-3,TRBV6-1,CASSEWREDTQYF,TGTGCCAGCAGTGAATGGAGGGAAGATACGCAGTATTTT
.,.,TRBJ1-6,TRBV10-3,CATTGGSGNSPLHF,TGTGCCACGACGGGGGGATCGGGCAATTCACCCCTCCACTTT
.,.,TRBJ2-4,TRBV7-2,CASSRRGSENIQYF,TGTGCCAGCAGCCGCCGGGGGAGCGAAAACATTCAGTACTTC
once,.,TRBJ2-7,TRBV14,CASSQTRTVEQYF,TGTGCCAGCAGCCAGACGCGAACAGTGGAGCAGTACTTC